The 23 T cell receptor beta chains given below trace back to one sample, sequenced in a study of beta chain features in type 1 diabetes. Study-wide results and limits: Among patients with Type 1 diabetes, TCRB CDR3s were moderately but significantly shorter in every one of the four CD4+ subsets.

No antigen has been assigned to these receptors. Expressed TCRB transcripts were sequenced, since all the RNA that had been isolated was reverse transcribed. Here immunoSEQ multiplex PCR was the method, and the copy in TCRdb shows in-frame clones only, minus some. The top ten clones hold roughly 2.5% of a sample with about 120,000 clones, less than 20% of them seen once. Sequenced sample: central memory CD4+ T cells from blood. These receptors all stem from a man younger than 40 with type 1 diabetes.

Only a few counts were recorded for this clone. This chain connects TRBV2 to TRBJ1-2; D is unclear. CDR1 and CDR2 from the germline V gene are SNHLY and FYNNEI. CDR3 length equals 12 residues. V gave up 6 bases and J gave up 5 bases, with 10 bases separating them. The CDR3 sequence: CASSSGEYGYTF. The CDR3, as DNA: TGTGCCAGCAGCTCCGGGGAATATGGCTACACCTTC.

This clone was observed a handful of times. J is TRBJ2-5 and V is TRBV12-5, with a weak D call TRBD1 (6 bases). Trimming removed 1 base from V and 2 bases from J, with 11 bases in between. CDR1 and CDR2 (germline): LGHNT, FRNRAP. CDR3 length: 15 residues. The CDR3 sequence: CASGLAGTLQETQYF. The CDR3 nucleotides read TGTGCTAGTGGTTTGGCCGGGACACTTCAAGAGACCCAGTACTTC.

This clone showed up just a few times. V and J are TRBV6-5 and TRBJ1-2, with a possible D match to TRBD1 (6 bases). V shed 6 bases and J shed 4 bases, with 15 bases lying between them. The germline gives CDR1 MNHEY, CDR2 SVGAGI. This CDR3 is 14 amino acids long. The CDR3 region is CASRKQGGSYGYTF. The DNA for the CDR3 is TGTGCCAGCAGGAAACAGGGAGGATCCTATGGCTACACCTTC.

This sequence joins TRBV28 and TRBJ2-1; 11 nucleotides match TRBD1. With 4 bases clipped from V and 8 bases from J, the junction kept 7 bases outside the gene matches. The CDR3 has 15 amino acids. Germline V lookup: CDR1 MDHEN, CDR2 SYDVKM. CDR3 region: CASSSPGQGEDEQFF. The CDR3 bases are TGTGCCAGCAGTTCACCGGGACAGGGGGAAGATGAGCAGTTCTTC.

This CDR3 reads CASSYAGSNSPLHF. Here the CDR3 DNA reads TGTGCCAGCAGTTACGCCGGGTCCAATTCACCCCTCCACTTT. The J gene is TRBJ1-6, the V gene TRBV6-6; no reliable D call. This CDR3 spans 14 amino acids. Germline V gene sequence: CDR1 MNHNY, CDR2 SVGAGI (reference sequence). The V end was cut by 2 bases, the J end by 7 bases, with 9 bases between.

The rearrangement links TRBV10-3 to TRBJ1-1; 7 positions match TRBD1. With 0 bases clipped from V and 7 bases from J, the junction kept 2 bases outside the gene matches. Germline V gives CDR1 ENHRY, CDR2 SYGVKD. The CDR3 is 13 amino acids. CDR3 protein: CAISESGGFEAFF. Here the CDR3 DNA reads TGTGCCATCAGTGAGTCAGGGGGCTTTGAAGCTTTCTTT.

The table lists this clone with a few counts. The rearrangement joins TRBV6-5 to TRBJ2-3; D may correspond to TRBD1 or TRBD2 (7 bases each). Between the trimmed V and J ends, which lost 5 bases and 2 bases, there was a span of 14 bases. The CDR3 contains 15 residues. CDR1 and CDR2 from the germline V gene are MNHEY and SVGAGI. As DNA, the CDR3 is TGTGCCAGCAGTGGCGGGGGACAGTTCACAGATACGCAGTATTTT. Protein: CASSGGGQFTDTQYF.

The rearrangement uses TRBV6-5 and TRBJ2-1; 7 positions match TRBD2. V trimming: 2 bases; J trimming: 4 bases; junction bases outside the gene matches: 5. The CDR3 covers 15 residues. CDR1 and CDR2 from the germline V gene are MNHEY and SVGAGI. This CDR3 reads CASSYGYSGYNEQFF. The CDR3 coding sequence is TGTGCCAGCAGTTACGGGTATAGCGGGTACAATGAGCAGTTCTTC.

Concerning this clone itself: Its ends do not fully match the called genes, so a read error is possible. The genes are TRBV5-1 and TRBJ2-4; no clear D. Germline CDR1 and CDR2: SGHRS and YFSETQ. The CDR3 sequence is 14 residues long. In nucleotides, the CDR3 is TGCGCCAGCGGCTTCGAAGGAGCCAAAAACATTCAGTACTTC. Protein product: CASGFEGAKNIQYF.

The gene calls are TRBV11-3 and TRBJ2-1, with D possibly being TRBD1 (5 bases). Trimming took off 0 bases at V and 7 bases at J, with 10 bases between the two ends. In germline, CDR1 is SGHNT, CDR2 YENEEA. The CDR3 runs 14 residues. The CDR3 bases are TGTGCCAGCAGCTTAGAGCAGGGTTCGAATGAGCAGTTCTTC. Translated, it gives CASSLEQGSNEQFF.

The chain has TRBV6-6 and TRBJ2-7; 8 bases are shared with TRBD1. Germline V gives CDR1 MNHNY, CDR2 SVGAGI (reference sequence). The CDR3 is made up of 14 amino acids. V lost 3 bases, J lost 3 bases, and 4 bases stayed unmatched. The CDR3 bases are TGTGCCAGCAGTTATCGGACAGGGAGCTACGAGCAGTACTTC. The encoded protein is CASSYRTGSYEQYF.

The rearrangement joins TRBV7-2 to TRBJ1-5; D is unclear. Trimming shortened V by 5 bases and J by 9 bases, and 11 bases separated the two germline ends. The germline gives CDR1 SGHTA, CDR2 FQGNSA. CDR3 length equals 12 residues. The DNA for the CDR3 is TGTGCCAGCAGCAATTCCCGAGGGCCCCAGCATTTT. This encodes CASSNSRGPQHF.

This clone was seen more than once but under ten times. The gene calls are TRBV9 and TRBJ2-3; D not certain. The germline gives CDR1 SGDLS, CDR2 YYNGEE. Trimming left V 7 bases short and J 5 bases short, with 5 bases between. CDR3 length: 10 residues. CDR3 coding DNA: TGTGCCAGCGGTCGAGATACGCAGTATTTT. Its translation is CASGRDTQYF.

This clone was found many times. This rearrangement joins TRBV6-6 to TRBJ2-3; D is perhaps TRBD2 (6 bases). This CDR3 spans 16 amino acids. V lost 6 bases and J 3 bases, leaving 19 bases between the germline ends. Germline V gives CDR1 MNHNY, CDR2 SVGAGI (reference sequence). CDR3 sequence (DNA): TGTGCCAGCAGCATCGGACGGGGGATTGGGACAGATACGCAGTATTTT. Translation: CASSIGRGIGTDTQYF.

The V and J genes are TRBV7-2 and TRBJ2-2; maybe TRBD1 (6 bases). This CDR3 has 13 residues. The germline gives CDR1 SGHTA, CDR2 FQGNSA. Trimming pared 2 bases from V and 7 bases from J, leaving 8 bases between. Here the CDR3 reads CASSLQGYGELFF. CDR3 bases: TGTGCCAGCAGCTTACAGGGGTACGGGGAGCTGTTTTTT.

The rearrangement joins TRBV29-1 to TRBJ2-5; 9 nucleotides line up with TRBD1. Per the germline V gene, CDR1 is SQVTM and CDR2 is ANQGSEA. CDR3 length: 14 residues. The ends lost 1 base at V and 3 bases at J; junction bases unmatched: 3. CDR3 amino acids: CSVEAWTGEETQYF. The CDR3 nucleotides are TGCAGCGTTGAAGCCTGGACAGGGGAAGAGACCCAGTACTTC.

This clone was picked up a small number of times. This rearrangement joins TRBV27 to TRBJ2-7, with 7 positions matching TRBD1. Trimming removed 6 bases from V and 4 bases from J; junction bases left unmatched: 9. Germline assignment: CDR1 MNHEY and CDR2 SMNVEV (reference sequence). The CDR3 extends over 14 amino acids. DNA of the CDR3: TGTGCCAGCAGGAGACAGGGTTCGGGGTACGAGCAGTACTTC. Amino acids: CASRRQGSGYEQYF.

The V call is TRBV28, the J call TRBJ2-1, with D perhaps being TRBD1 or TRBD2 (5 bases each). CDR1 and CDR2 from the germline V gene are MDHEN and SYDVKM. Trimming stripped 7 bases from V and 0 bases from J, with 16 bases between. The CDR3 runs 16 residues. The CDR3 reads CASKPGPRSSYNEQFF. The CDR3 nucleotides read TGTGCCAGCAAACCGGGACCCAGGAGCTCCTACAATGAGCAGTTCTTC.

This clone has just a few counts. This chain uses TRBV10-3 with TRBJ1-2; 8 bases map to TRBD1. After removal of 6 bases from V and 2 bases from J, the junction contained 5 bases not matched to a gene. The germline V gene has CDR1 ENHRY and CDR2 SYGVKD. This CDR3 spans 14 amino acids. The CDR3 reads CAIRPQGGNYGYTF. The CDR3, as DNA: TGTGCCATCAGGCCACAGGGGGGGAACTATGGCTACACCTTC.

In its sample, this clone was seen a few times. The chain employs TRBV18 and TRBJ1-2, with TRBD1 matching 9 bases. Trimming removed 3 bases from V and 8 bases from J; junction bases left unmatched: 13. Germline V gene data show CDR1 as KGHSH and CDR2 as LQKENI. This CDR3 comprises 16 residues. The CDR3 DNA reads TGTGCCAGCTCACCGTACCCTGAACAGGGGGCCGACGGCTACACCTTC. Translation: CASSPYPEQGADGYTF.

This clone has a handful of counts. A read error likely explains this, since a far larger clone differs by one base. The chain combines TRBV28 with TRBJ2-1; TRBD2 is a possible D gene (6 bases). The V and J ends lost 7 bases and 0 bases respectively, with 13 bases between them. This CDR3 contains 15 residues. Germline loops: CDR1 MDHEN, CDR2 SYDVKM. The CDR3 bases are TGTGCCAGCACCTTAGCGGTGGGCTCCTACAATGAGCAGTTCTTC. Residues: CASTLAVGSYNEQFF. Based on the CDR3 plus reference TRBV28 and TRBJ2-1, the full variable domain is DVKVTQSSRYLVKRTGEKVFLECVQDMDHENMFWYRQDPGLGLRLIYFSYDVKMKEKGDIPEGYSVSREKKERFSLILESASTNQTSMYLCASTLAVGSYNEQFFGPGTRLTVL.

V is TRBV4-1 and J is TRBJ2-3, with 13 nucleotides matching TRBD2. V gave up 2 bases and J gave up 5 bases; unmatched junction bases: 1. The CDR3 is made up of 15 amino acids. The germline gives CDR1 MGHRA, CDR2 YSYEKL. The CDR3 reads CASSQRLAGGDTQYF. The CDR3 nucleotides read TGCGCCAGCAGCCAAAGACTAGCGGGGGGAGATACGCAGTATTTT.

The gene calls are TRBV30 and TRBJ2-5, with a tentative D call TRBD2 (5 bases). The germline V gene has CDR1 GTSNPN and CDR2 SVGIG (reference sequence). Trimming removed 3 bases at V and 1 base at J, with 6 bases between. CDR3 size: 12 residues. CDR3 sequence: CAWRRVQETQYF. CDR3 bases: TGTGCCTGGAGGCGGGTCCAAGAGACCCAGTACTTC.